The 32 T cell receptor beta chains below all came from one sample that was sequenced in a study of molecular identifiers for immune sequencing clone quantification. TCRdb reanalysed the PCR reads using MiXCR and keeps one entry per CDR3 protein. The sample comprises approximately 680,000 distinct CDR3 sequences, roughly 27% of which are singletons, and 0.6% to 0.9% rests with the top ten. Sample: naive CD8+ T cells from blood, with Jurkat cell RNA spiked in. Subset indicated: FACS-sorted CD8+CD4-CCR7+CD45RA+ naive T cells. These receptors came from a human donor in good health. Some libraries in this study had Jurkat cell RNA spiked in.

This clonotype was observed at least ten times. The chain carries TRBV5-6 and TRBJ1-4; D is unresolved. Per the germline V gene, CDR1 is SGHDT and CDR2 is YYEEEE. The CDR3 runs to 13 residues. The V gene lost 2 bases and the J gene lost 5 bases, with 7 bases spanning the gap. The CDR3: CASSFSVNEKLFF. The CDR3 region has the DNA TGTGCCAGCAGCTTTAGTGTAAATGAAAAACTGTTTTTT.

This chain connects TRBV19 to TRBJ2-7; D unclear. This CDR3 has 14 amino acids. V was pared by 5 bases and J by 0 bases, with 11 bases between. The V gene's germline CDR1 is LNHDA and CDR2 SQIVND (reference sequence). The CDR3 reads CASSPITGSYEQYF. In DNA form, the CDR3 reads TGTGCCAGTAGTCCGATCACTGGCTCCTACGAGCAGTACTTC.

This clonotype appeared many times. This chain links TRBV9 with TRBJ2-3, with D uncertain. V was clipped by 5 bases and J by 2 bases, with 9 bases between them. Germline CDR1 and CDR2: SGDLS and YYNGEE. CDR3 length: 13 amino acids. The CDR3 region has the DNA TGTGCCAGCAGTCCGAGCCTCACAGATACGCAGTATTTT. Translating it yields CASSPSLTDTQYF.

As concerns this clonotype: An end of the junction does not agree with germline; a read error may underlie this. The chain recombines TRBV4-1 with TRBJ1-3; no reliable D call. The germline V gene encodes CDR1 MGHRA and CDR2 YSYEKL. This CDR3 region has 15 residues. Written as DNA, the CDR3 is TGCGCCAGTAGCCCCCTATTCATTTCTGGAAACACCATATATTTT. Translation gives CASSPLFISGNTIYF.

In this sample, this clonotype turned up many times. The V call is TRBV7-9, the J call TRBJ1-1, with 8 bases fitting TRBD1. The V gene end was trimmed by 5 bases and the J gene end by 1 base; junction bases not matched to a gene: 6. Germline CDR1 is SEHNR and CDR2 is FQNEAQ (reference sequence). The CDR3 loop spans 15 amino acids. CDR3 coding DNA: TGTGCCAGCAGCCCACTGACAGGGGCGAACACTGAAGCTTTCTTT. Residues: CASSPLTGANTEAFF.

This clonotype was found a few times. At one boundary the junction diverges from the germline segment, which might be a read error. The chain links TRBV4-1 to TRBJ2-2; 7 bases align to TRBD2. The CDR3 has 14 amino acids. CDR1 MGHRA and CDR2 YSYEKL come from the germline V gene. CDR3 sequence reads: CVSSQRETTGELFF. The CDR3, as DNA: TGCGTCAGCAGCCAGCGGGAAACGACCGGGGAGCTGTTTTTT.

This clonotype was recorded at least ten times. The V and J genes are TRBV18 and TRBJ2-7, with 7 nucleotides matching TRBD1. Trimming cost V 3 bases and J 3 bases; bases outside gene matches: 8. The germline CDR1 and CDR2 sequences are KGHSH and LQKENI. The CDR3 runs 15 residues. The CDR3 sequence is CASSPPGQPNYEQYF. CDR3 in DNA: TGTGCCAGCTCACCTCCGGGACAGCCAAACTACGAGCAGTACTTC. The full variable domain, completed using reference TRBV18 and TRBJ2-7, is NAGVMQNPRHLVRRRGQEARLRCSPMKGHSHVYWYRQLPEEGLKFMVYLQKENIIDESGMPKERFSAEFPKEGPSILRIQQVVRGDSAAYFCASSPPGQPNYEQYFGPGTRLTVT.

This clonotype has a count of ten or more. The chain links TRBV4-2 to TRBJ2-7; TRBD2 agrees at 11 bases. Germline V gene sequence: CDR1 LGHNA, CDR2 YNFKEQ. Germline trimming cut 1 base from V and 10 bases from J; bases unmatched to any gene: 6. This CDR3 comprises 14 residues. The CDR3 nucleotides are TGTGCCAGCAGCCAAGGGCTAGCGGGAGGTTATCAGTACTTC. Translated, it gives CASSQGLAGGYQYF.

The chain links TRBV19 to TRBJ2-1; 7 nucleotides agree with TRBD1. V shed 6 bases, J shed 6 bases, and the junction held 5 bases outside the gene matches. The CDR3 consists of 13 residues. Germline CDR1 is LNHDA and CDR2 is SQIVND (reference sequence). The DNA of the CDR3 is TGTGCCAGTAGCTTGACAGGGCCCAATGAGCAGTTCTTC. Its translation: CASSLTGPNEQFF.

With regard to this clonotype: This clone may be a read error of a much larger clone one base away. The CDR3 protein is CASSDGDEAFF. The CDR3 nucleotides are TGTGCCAGCAGCGACGGGGATGAAGCTTTCTTT. This chain joins TRBV7-9 and TRBJ1-1; D not certain. Trimming took 5 bases from V and 7 from J, leaving 8 bases between them. CDR3 length: 11 amino acids. The V gene's germline CDR1 is SEHNR and CDR2 FQNEAQ (reference sequence).

V and J are TRBV30 and TRBJ2-7, with D tentatively TRBD1 or TRBD2 (5 bases each). This CDR3 has 12 amino acids. V was trimmed by 8 bases and J by 4 bases, leaving 15 bases between them. Germline CDR1 GTSNPN, CDR2 SVGIG (reference sequence). The CDR3 reads CARDGGTYEQYF. CDR3 DNA: TGTGCCCGGGACGGAGGAACATACGAGCAGTACTTC.

A note on this clonotype: This sequence may be a read error, since a much larger clone differs from it by one base. The chain recombines TRBV28 with TRBJ2-7, with TRBD2 matching 7 bases. J was trimmed by 3 bases and V by 3 bases; bases with no gene match: 20. Germline-derived CDR1 and CDR2 are MDHEN and SYDVKM. The CDR3 sequence is 19 residues long. CDR3 sequence (DNA): TGTGCCAGCAGTTTCTCCCTCGGGCTAGCGGTAACCGAGGGCTACGAGCAGTACTTC. This sequence encodes CASSFSLGLAVTEGYEQYF.

This clonotype was observed a handful of times. The CDR3 end shows no conserved phenylalanine or tryptophan, and so a read error is likely. The DNA is left out, because the CDR3 cannot be placed on it with certainty; the CDR3 is given as TCRdb lists it. This CDR3 is CASSYGPSGGQDV. The V gene is TRBV6-2 or TRBV6-3, the J gene TRBJ2-5; TRBD2 is the table's D call, not checked against the DNA. The germline V gene encodes CDR1 MNHEY and CDR2 SVGEGT. The CDR3 totals 13 residues, both ends included.

This clonotype was picked up many times. This chain uses TRBV4-3 with TRBJ1-1; TRBD1 is a possible D gene (5 bases). V was cut by 4 bases and J by 5 bases, with 14 bases left in between. The CDR3 is 14 residues long. Looked up from germline, CDR1 is LGHNA and CDR2 is YSLEER. CDR3 in DNA: TGCGCCAGCAGCCCCTCATCAGGGTATACTGAAGCTTTCTTT. As protein: CASSPSSGYTEAFF.

The J gene is TRBJ2-3, the V gene TRBV20-1; 14 bases match TRBD2. The CDR3 is 19 amino acids. Germline values: CDR1 DFQATT, CDR2 SNEGSKA (reference sequence). Germline trimming cut 2 bases from V and 6 bases from J; bases unmatched to any gene: 16. CDR3: CSARPTPTGTSGGRDTQYF. The CDR3 DNA reads TGCAGTGCTAGACCCACTCCCACAGGGACTAGCGGGGGACGTGATACGCAGTATTTT.

The chain uses TRBV20-1 and TRBJ1-1; perhaps TRBD1 as D (5 bases). Germline CDR1 and CDR2: DFQATT and SNEGSKA (reference sequence). The V and J ends lost 6 bases and 1 base respectively, with 9 bases between them. This CDR3 comprises 12 residues. The CDR3, as DNA: TGCAGTGCAGGGACGGCGAACACTGAAGCTTTCTTT. Translating gives CSAGTANTEAFF.

This clonotype was recorded a few times. V is TRBV4-2 and J is TRBJ1-3; perhaps TRBD1 as D (5 bases). V shed 0 bases and J shed 8 bases, with 14 bases lying between them. The germline gives CDR1 LGHNA, CDR2 YNFKEQ. The CDR3 sequence is 15 residues long. The CDR3 DNA sequence: TGTGCCAGCAGCCAAGATCCCCGGGGACTAGACACCATATATTTT. Amino acids: CASSQDPRGLDTIYF.

The rearrangement links TRBV27 to TRBJ1-5; D gene uncertain. The CDR3 totals 14 residues. Trimming took off 2 bases at V and 2 bases at J, with 7 bases between the two ends. Looked up from germline, CDR1 is MNHEY and CDR2 is SMNVEV (reference sequence). CDR3 nucleotides: TGTGCCAGCAGTTTACTAAGGGGCAATCAGCCCCAGCATTTT. Amino acids: CASSLLRGNQPQHF.

In this sample, this clonotype turned up a few times. The chain joins TRBV19 to TRBJ2-1, with D perhaps matching TRBD2 (6 bases). CDR3 size: 13 residues. Germline V gene lookup returns CDR1 LNHDA and CDR2 SQIVND (reference sequence). V lost 1 base to trimming and J lost 9 bases, with 10 bases between them. CDR3 nucleotides: TGTGCCAGTAGTATAGCGACTAGTAGTGAGCAGTTCTTC. The encoded protein is CASSIATSSEQFF.

This clonotype has ten or more counts. This chain links TRBV5-4 with TRBJ1-1; D remains unclear. Trimming took off 4 bases at V and 8 bases at J, with 15 bases between the two ends. The V gene's germline CDR1 is SGHNT and CDR2 YYREEE (reference sequence). There are 13 residues in the CDR3. CDR3 protein: CASSPSEGREAFF. CDR3 DNA sequence: TGTGCCAGCAGCCCCTCAGAAGGACGGGAAGCTTTCTTT.

The J gene is TRBJ2-1, the V gene TRBV19; maybe TRBD2 (5 bases). The CDR3 sequence is 17 residues long. Germline V gives CDR1 LNHDA, CDR2 SQIVND (reference sequence). The germline V and J ends were trimmed by 4 bases and 3 bases, with 19 bases remaining between them. The CDR3 sequence: CASSTLRTRHSYNEQFF. CDR3 DNA sequence: TGTGCCAGTAGTACCCTTAGGACTCGACATAGCTACAATGAGCAGTTCTTC.

This clonotype has ten or more counts. The chain employs TRBV12-5 and TRBJ1-5, with no clear D. This CDR3 contains 16 residues. Germline CDR1 and CDR2: LGHNT and FRNRAP. Trimming left V 0 bases short and J 4 bases short, with 13 bases between. The chain's CDR3 is CASGLVPPVENQPQHF. The CDR3, as DNA: TGTGCTAGTGGTTTGGTACCCCCGGTCGAAAATCAGCCCCAGCATTTT.

This chain uses TRBV5-6 with TRBJ1-4; TRBD1 might be the D (6 bases). Germline CDR1 and CDR2: SGHDT and YYEEEE. This CDR3 has 16 residues. V was clipped by 0 bases and J by 12 bases, with 21 bases between them. The CDR3 DNA reads TGTGCCAGCAGCTTGGAGCCCAGCAGGGGTATCAAGGAACTGTTTTTT. It is translated as CASSLEPSRGIKELFF. The whole variable domain, filled in from reference TRBV5-6 and TRBJ1-4, reads DAGVTQSPTHLIKTRGQQVTLRCSPKSGHDTVSWYQQALGQGPQFIFQYYEEEERQRGNFPDRFSGHQFPNYSSELNVNALLLGDSALYLCASSLEPSRGIKELFFGSGTQLSVL.

There are a few counts of this clonotype. This rearrangement joins TRBV30 to TRBJ2-7; D is tentatively TRBD1 or TRBD2 (5 bases each). V was cut by 2 bases and J by 0 bases, with 11 bases left in between. The CDR3 length is 14 residues. Germline V gene data show CDR1 as GTSNPN and CDR2 as SVGIG (reference sequence). The CDR3, as DNA: TGTGCCTGGAGTTGGGGGATCAGCTCCTACGAGCAGTACTTC. Residues: CAWSWGISSYEQYF.

In this sample, this clonotype turned up many times. The chain couples TRBV20-1 to TRBJ2-7; 8 bases map to TRBD2. The CDR3 extends over 15 amino acids. Germline V gives CDR1 DFQATT, CDR2 SNEGSKA (reference sequence). With V trimmed by 2 bases and J by 0 bases, 6 bases remained unmatched. CDR3 coding DNA: TGCAGTGCTAGACCCCCGGGACTAGGCTCCTACGAGCAGTACTTC. Its translation: CSARPPGLGSYEQYF.

This clonotype was counted many times. V gene TRBV2 combines with J gene TRBJ1-5; D is unresolved. Trimming removed 5 bases from V and 3 bases from J, with 14 bases in between. This CDR3 is built from 15 residues. Germline CDR1 is SNHLY and CDR2 is FYNNEI. The CDR3 DNA follows: TGTGCCAGCAGTCCCCGGGGAGGTTTCAATCAGCCCCAGCATTTT. This encodes CASSPRGGFNQPQHF.

Many counts were recorded for this clonotype. This chain joins TRBV6-5 and TRBJ2-7; D may be TRBD1 (6 bases). The CDR3 is 16 amino acids. V was clipped by 2 bases and J by 0 bases, with 14 bases between them. Germline CDR1 and CDR2: MNHEY and SVGAGI. The CDR3 nucleotides read TGTGCCAGCAGTTACAGAAGGGACACAACCTCCTACGAGCAGTACTTC. Its protein is CASSYRRDTTSYEQYF.

This clonotype was recorded at least ten times. The chain couples TRBV7-9 to TRBJ1-1; the D gene is possibly TRBD1 (5 bases). Trimming pared 1 base from V and 10 bases from J, leaving 13 bases between. Germline CDR1 is SEHNR and CDR2 is FQNEAQ (reference sequence). This CDR3 region has 13 residues. DNA for the CDR3: TGTGCCAGCAGCTTAGGGGCGGGGCTGCTAGCTTTCTTT. This codes for CASSLGAGLLAFF.

The rearrangement links TRBV24-1 to TRBJ1-5; 7 bases agree with TRBD1. The CDR3 has 20 amino acids. The ends lost 5 bases at V and 0 bases at J; junction bases unmatched: 18. Germline V gene data show CDR1 as KGHDR and CDR2 as SFDVKD. DNA of the CDR3: TGTGCCACCAGTGCCCCCAGGGGGGTACATTTCCTCCCTAGCAATCAGCCCCAGCATTTT. It is translated as CATSAPRGVHFLPSNQPQHF.

The chain recombines TRBV7-6 with TRBJ1-6, with D possibly TRBD1 on 6 matching bases. CDR1 SGHVS and CDR2 FNYEAQ come from the germline V gene. The CDR3 consists of 16 residues. V lost 5 bases and J 9 bases, leaving 20 bases between the germline ends. The chain's CDR3 is CASSTVSGTKVSPLHF. The CDR3 nucleotides are TGTGCCAGCAGCACCGTATCCGGGACAAAAGTTTCACCCCTCCACTTT.

Worth noting for this clonotype: This clone may be a read error of a much larger clone one base away. This sequence joins TRBV29-1 and TRBJ2-5; 9 positions agree with TRBD2. V shed 3 bases, J shed 7 bases, and the junction held 12 bases outside the gene matches. Germline assignment: CDR1 SQVTM and CDR2 ANQGSEA. This CDR3 is built from 15 residues. The CDR3 DNA follows: TGCAGCGTTGAGGGGCTAGCGGGATTCAAACGGACCCAGTACTTC. It specifies CSVEGLAGFKRTQYF.

The sample holds a few counts of this clonotype. The CDR3 sequence: CASSPAPGQGRDIQYF. The DNA for the CDR3 is TGTGCCAGCTCACCCGCCCCGGGACAGGGGAGGGACATTCAGTACTTC. The chain joins TRBV18 to TRBJ2-4, with 10 nucleotides matching TRBD1. The V and J ends lost 3 bases and 8 bases, in that order; junction bases with no gene match: 10. From germline, CDR1 is KGHSH and CDR2 LQKENI. The CDR3 is 16 residues long. Full variable domain (remainder filled in from reference TRBV18 and TRBJ2-4): NAGVMQNPRHLVRRRGQEARLRCSPMKGHSHVYWYRQLPEEGLKFMVYLQKENIIDESGMPKERFSAEFPKEGPSILRIQQVVRGDSAAYFCASSPAPGQGRDIQYFGAGTRLSVL.